This T cell receptor beta chain was captured in a study of blood T cell repertoires in COVID-19. Study overall: Collection of acute and convalescent COVID-19 samples took place in the United States, Italy and Spain. PBMCs, B-cell-depleted T cells, or T cells provided the cDNA or gDNA that made up the material.

Original analysis: Estimation of nucleated cell counts relied on the amplification of reference gene primers. Libraries were prepared by immunoSEQ multiplex PCR; TCRdb keeps only in-frame clonotypes and omits some of them. From that table come the V and J calls and clone size; the DNA was used to work out D and trimming. The sample has about 160,000 clones, about nine tenths seen once. The CDR3 runs to 14 residues. Germline CDR1 is LNHDA and CDR2 is SQIVND (reference sequence). The trim removed 5 bases at V and 3 bases at J, leaving 4 bases unmatched. This clone was seen just once. The chain combines TRBV19 with TRBJ2-7; 10 bases fit TRBD1. This clonotype was obtained from a man between 18 and 35 years old with acute or convalescent COVID-19. The source material was peripheral blood. This CDR3 is CASSRRDRGYEQYF. The CDR3 nucleotides are TGTGCCAGTAGTCGCCGGGACAGGGGCTACGAGCAGTACTTC.